This record concerns one TCR beta chain sequence. This specimen belongs to a study of blood T cell repertoires in COVID-19. As for the study in general: Sources were T cells, B-cell-depleted T cells, or PBMCs; the material itself was cDNA or gDNA.

The germline V gene has CDR1 SQVTM and CDR2 ANQGSEA. This CDR3 is 15 amino acids long. V was shortened by 1 base and J by 7 bases, with 16 bases between the two germline ends. In the authors' methods: The authors estimated nucleated cell counts from reference gene primer amplification. TCRdb's table, derived via immunoSEQ multiplex PCR, lists solely in-frame clones and lacks some. The DNA gave D and trimming, while V, J and clone size come from that table. The sample lists around 20,000 clones, 91% occurring once. The source material was peripheral blood. The TCR sequence derives from an older man with active COVID-19. V and J are TRBV29-1 and TRBJ2-2, with D possibly matching TRBD1 (6 bases). The CDR3 spells CSVEGQGQGYGELFF. CDR3 nucleotides: TGCAGCGTTGAAGGGCAAGGGCAGGGGTACGGGGAGCTGTTTTTT.